This T cell receptor (beta chain) appears in the sequencing data of a study of response to subunit inactivated influenza vaccine. This clonotype was detected only a few times. Its matching antigen is unknown. Whole-study findings and limits: Every seasonal influenza vaccination brings in few new T cells, the authors suggested.

TCRdb reanalysed the RT-PCR reads using MiXCR and keeps one entry per CDR3 protein. The data show just under 250,000 distinct CDR3 sequences, with 9.5% to 15% seen just once and under 10% held by the top ten. Germline V gene data show CDR1 as LNHDA and CDR2 as SQIVND (reference sequence). This CDR3 contains 19 residues. V gave up 3 bases and J gave up 0 bases; unmatched junction bases: 10. The rearrangement links TRBV19 to TRBJ2-1, with 11 bases aligning to TRBD2. The sequenced sample was non-naive T cells sorted from PBMCs, obtained less than 15 days before vaccination. This receptor was identified in a man over 45 who received an inactivated influenza vaccine. CDR3: CASSISRASGRSSYNEQFF. The CDR3 DNA sequence: TGTGCCAGTAGTATTTCTCGGGCTAGCGGGAGGTCCTCCTACAATGAGCAGTTCTTC.